The entry that follows covers one T cell receptor beta chain sequence. Its antigen remains unidentified. Given a much more abundant clone one base away, this may be a read error. The data belong to a study of tumor-infiltrating lymphocytes in primary liver carcinoma. Study-wide results and limits: A significantly higher top-250-clone fraction was found in tumors than in blood (p = 0.039).

This CDR3 is built from 14 residues. CDR1 SGHAT and CDR2 FQNNGV come from the germline V gene. A primer matching the constant region was used to make TCR beta cDNA from 500 to 650 ng of total RNA. Libraries covering TCR beta were generated through three nested multiplex PCR rounds (using a slightly modified ARM-PCR). TRBV1-TRBV30 forward primers paired with a C-beta reverse primer were used in the first two PCR rounds, which ran about 11 cycles each. TCRdb fed the multiplex PCR reads into MiXCR, producing one record per CDR3 protein. The data hold fewer than 85,000 distinct CDR3 sequences, with roughly 71% observed a single time. Taking about 20-31 mg of unsorted bulk tissue, the authors co-extracted RNA and DNA. Patients had primary liver carcinoma treated by surgical resection. The patients, who had chronic HBV infection, were treatment-naive (untreated).

The specimen sequenced was tumor-adjacent normal liver tissue. The receptor comes from a man between 35 and 55 years old with primary liver carcinoma and hepatitis B virus infection. This rearrangement joins TRBV11-2 to TRBJ2-7; D not certain. DNA of the CDR3: TGTGCCAGCAACTTAGTACTCCTCTCCTACGAGCAGTACTTC. It yields the protein CASNLVLLSYEQYF.